This T cell receptor (beta chain) was recovered during a study of T-cell reconstitution after alpha-beta-depleted transplantation in children. This clonotype is a singleton in its sample. This CDR3 is 16 amino acids long. The germline V gene has CDR1 LGHDT and CDR2 YNNKEL (reference sequence). V was clipped by 4 bases and J by 4 bases; unmatched bases: 12. Unique molecular identifiers tagged the TCRbeta library. Each CDR3 protein is one row after TCRdb ran MiXCR on the PCR reads. The sample records just under 550,000 distinct CDR3 sequences, around 20% being singletons. The receptor was isolated from a human donor who donated a stem cell graft to a child with acute lymphoblastic leukemia. Sample: PBMCs from the stem cell graft donor, taken from the stem cell graft. J is TRBJ1-2 and V is TRBV3-1; 7 positions agree with TRBD1. This CDR3 is CASSLSSDRVTYGYTF. DNA of the CDR3: TGTGCCAGCAGCCTCTCATCCGACAGGGTCACCTATGGCTACACCTTC.